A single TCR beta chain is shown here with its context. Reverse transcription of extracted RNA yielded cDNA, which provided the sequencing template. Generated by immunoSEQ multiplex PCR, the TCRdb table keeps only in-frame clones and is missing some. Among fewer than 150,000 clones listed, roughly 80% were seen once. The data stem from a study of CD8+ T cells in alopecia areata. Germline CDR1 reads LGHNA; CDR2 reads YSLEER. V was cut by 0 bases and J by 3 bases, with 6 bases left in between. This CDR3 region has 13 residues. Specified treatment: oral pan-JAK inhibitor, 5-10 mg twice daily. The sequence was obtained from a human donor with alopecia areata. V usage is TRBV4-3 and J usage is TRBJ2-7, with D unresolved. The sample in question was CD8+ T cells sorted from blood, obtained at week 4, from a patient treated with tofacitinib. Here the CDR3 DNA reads TGCGCCAGCAGCCAAGAGGGCAGCTACGAGCAGTACTTC. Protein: CASSQEGSYEQYF.